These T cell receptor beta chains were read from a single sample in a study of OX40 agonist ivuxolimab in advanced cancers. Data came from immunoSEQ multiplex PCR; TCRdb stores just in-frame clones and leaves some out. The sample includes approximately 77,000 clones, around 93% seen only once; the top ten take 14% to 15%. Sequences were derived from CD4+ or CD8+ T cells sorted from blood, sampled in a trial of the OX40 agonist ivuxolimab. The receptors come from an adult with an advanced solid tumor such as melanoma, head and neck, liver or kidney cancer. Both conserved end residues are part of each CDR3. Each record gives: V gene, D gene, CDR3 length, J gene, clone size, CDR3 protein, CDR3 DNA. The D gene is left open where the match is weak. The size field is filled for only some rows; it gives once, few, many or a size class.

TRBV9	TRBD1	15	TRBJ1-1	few	CASSEGGRGDTEAFF	TGTGCCAGCAGCGAAGGGGGCAGGGGAGACACTGAAGCTTTCTTT
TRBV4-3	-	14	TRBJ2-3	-	CASSQEVGSLLEYF	TGCGCCAGCAGCCAAGAAGTCGGCTCCTTACTGGAGTATTTT
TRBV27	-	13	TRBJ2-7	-	CASSLRGTVEQYF	TGTGCCAGCAGTTTAAGGGGAACGGTCGAGCAGTACTTC
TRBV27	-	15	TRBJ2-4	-	CASSLFGEAKNIQYF	TGTGCCAGCAGTTTATTCGGAGAGGCTAAAAACATTCAGTACTTC
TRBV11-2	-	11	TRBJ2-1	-	CASSLANEQFF	TGTGCCAGCAGCCTCGCCAATGAGCAGTTCTTC
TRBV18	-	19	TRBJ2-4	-	CASSPRYDQGTLAKNIQYF	TGTGCCAGCTCACCCCGTTACGATCAGGGGACACTAGCCAAAAACATTCAGTACTTC
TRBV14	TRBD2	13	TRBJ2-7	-	CASRLAESYEQYF	TGTGCCAGCAGACTAGCGGAGTCCTACGAGCAGTACTTC
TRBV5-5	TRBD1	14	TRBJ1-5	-	CASSFGQGVQPQHF	TGTGCCAGCAGCTTTGGACAGGGGGTTCAGCCCCAGCATTTT
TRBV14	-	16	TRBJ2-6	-	CASSRDIDSGANVLTF	TGTGCCAGCAGCCGGGACATAGACTCTGGGGCCAACGTCCTGACTTTC
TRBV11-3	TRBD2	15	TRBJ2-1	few	CASSLGTSGKNEQFF	TGTGCCAGCAGCTTAGGGACTAGCGGGAAGAATGAGCAGTTCTTC
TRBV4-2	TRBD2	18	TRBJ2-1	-	CASSQDVQVAGVDNEQFF	TGTGCCAGCAGCCAAGATGTGCAGGTAGCGGGAGTCGACAATGAGCAGTTCTTC
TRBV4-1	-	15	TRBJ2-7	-	CASSQDQGESYEQYF	TGCGCCAGCAGCCAAGACCAGGGCGAGTCCTACGAGCAGTACTTC
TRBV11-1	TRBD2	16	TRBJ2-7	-	CASSLVTSGDSYEQYF	TGTGCCAGCAGCCTAGTTACTAGCGGAGACTCCTACGAGCAGTACTTC
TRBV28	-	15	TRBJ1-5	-	CASSLVQRGQQPQHF	TGTGCCAGCAGTTTAGTCCAGCGGGGGCAACAGCCCCAGCATTTT
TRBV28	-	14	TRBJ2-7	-	CASSFPGRVYEQYF	TGTGCCAGCAGTTTTCCGGGCCGGGTGTACGAGCAGTACTTC
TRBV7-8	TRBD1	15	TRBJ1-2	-	CASSLVTGGESGYTF	TGTGCCAGCAGCTTAGTAACAGGGGGCGAAAGCGGCTACACCTTC
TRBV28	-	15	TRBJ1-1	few	CASSLEGQGGTEAFF	TGTGCCAGCAGTTTAGAGGGGCAGGGTGGGACTGAAGCTTTCTTT
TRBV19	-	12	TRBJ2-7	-	CASSEQGGEQYF	TGTGCCAGTAGTGAACAGGGAGGAGAGCAGTACTTC
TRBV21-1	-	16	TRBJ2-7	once	CASSKARLTSGNEQYF	TGTGCCAGCAGCAAAGCGAGGCTTACTAGCGGGAACGAGCAGTACTTC
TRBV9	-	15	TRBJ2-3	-	CASSDNGADTDTQYF	TGTGCCAGCAGCGACAACGGGGCGGACACAGATACGCAGTATTTT
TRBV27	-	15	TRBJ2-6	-	CASSLLGAGANVLTF	TGTGCCAGCAGTTTATTAGGGGCTGGGGCCAACGTCCTGACTTTC
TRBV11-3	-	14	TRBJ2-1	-	CASSLELADNEQFF	TGTGCCAGCAGCTTAGAACTAGCTGATAATGAGCAGTTCTTC
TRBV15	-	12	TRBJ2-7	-	CATSSGTYEQYF	TGTGCCACCAGCAGCGGGACCTACGAGCAGTACTTC
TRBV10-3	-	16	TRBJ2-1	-	CAISRTPGDTDNEQFF	TGTGCCATCAGTCGAACGCCCGGGGACACCGACAATGAGCAGTTCTTC
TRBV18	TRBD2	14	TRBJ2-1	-	CASSTAGALDEQFF	TGTGCCAGCTCAACGGCGGGAGCTTTGGATGAGCAGTTCTTC
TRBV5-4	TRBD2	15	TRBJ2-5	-	CASSYGLALQETQYF	TGTGCCAGCAGTTACGGACTAGCCCTCCAAGAGACCCAGTACTTC
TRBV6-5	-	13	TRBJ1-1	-	CASSYSEGVEAFF	TGTGCCAGCAGTTACTCGGAGGGGGTTGAAGCTTTCTTT
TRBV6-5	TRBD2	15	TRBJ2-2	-	CASSPLAENTGELFF	TGTGCCAGCAGCCCGCTAGCGGAGAACACCGGGGAGCTGTTTTTT
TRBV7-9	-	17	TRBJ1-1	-	CASSLAESWVEGTEAFF	TGTGCCAGCAGCTTAGCGGAGTCGTGGGTTGAGGGCACTGAAGCTTTCTTT
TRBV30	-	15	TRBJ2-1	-	CAWSQDSSTYNEQFF	TGTGCCTGGAGTCAAGACAGTTCCACGTACAATGAGCAGTTCTTC
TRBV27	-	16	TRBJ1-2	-	CASSLFPTDPNYGYTF	TGTGCCAGCAGTTTATTCCCGACAGATCCTAACTATGGCTACACCTTC
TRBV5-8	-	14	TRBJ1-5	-	CASSLVQANQPQHF	TGTGCCAGCAGCTTGGTACAGGCAAATCAGCCCCAGCATTTT
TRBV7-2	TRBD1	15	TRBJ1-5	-	CASSPDSGGGEPQHF	TGTGCCAGCAGCCCGGACTCAGGGGGCGGAGAGCCCCAGCATTTT
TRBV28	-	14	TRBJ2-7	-	CASSSQPTGFGQYF	TGTGCCAGCAGTTCGCAACCCACAGGGTTTGGGCAGTACTTC
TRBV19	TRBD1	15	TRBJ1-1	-	CASSMSTGWGTEAFF	TGTGCCAGTAGTATGTCGACAGGGTGGGGCACTGAAGCTTTCTTT
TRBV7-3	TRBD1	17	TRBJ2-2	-	CASSLTPPGQDTGELFF	TGTGCCAGCAGCTTAACCCCTCCGGGACAGGACACCGGGGAGCTGTTTTTT